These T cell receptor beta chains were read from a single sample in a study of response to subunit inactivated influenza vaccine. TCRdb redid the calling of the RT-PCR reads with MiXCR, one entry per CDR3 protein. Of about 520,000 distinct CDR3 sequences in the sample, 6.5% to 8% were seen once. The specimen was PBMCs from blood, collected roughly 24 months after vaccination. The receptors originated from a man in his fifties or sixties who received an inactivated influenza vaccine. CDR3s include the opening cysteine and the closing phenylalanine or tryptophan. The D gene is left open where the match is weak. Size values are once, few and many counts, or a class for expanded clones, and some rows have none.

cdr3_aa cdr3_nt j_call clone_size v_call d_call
CASSTSGGPVPKTQYF TGTGCCAGCTCTACTAGCGGGGGACCTGTTCCCAAGACCCAGTACTTC TRBJ2-5 NA TRBV5-6 TRBD2
CAISELGNEQFF TGTGCCATCAGTGAACTAGGCAATGAGCAGTTCTTC TRBJ2-1 few TRBV10-3 NA
CASSQAGTSGGAVLRSPEQFF TGTGCCAGCAGCCAAGCGGGGACTAGCGGGGGGGCCGTTTTGCGAAGCCCTGAGCAGTTCTTC TRBJ2-1 NA TRBV3-1 TRBD2
CASSQAGHDTDTQYF TGCGCCAGCAGCCAAGCAGGGCATGACACAGATACGCAGTATTTT TRBJ2-3 NA TRBV4-1 NA
CASSLVRSGTHTQYF TGTGCCAGCAGCTTAGTCCGTAGCGGGACACATACGCAGTATTTT TRBJ2-3 NA TRBV7-2 TRBD2
CASSQDSGIDTQYF TGTGCCAGCAGCCAAGATTCGGGGATAGATACGCAGTATTTT TRBJ2-3 many TRBV3-1 NA
CASRSSGSYEQYF TGTGCCAGCAGGAGTAGCGGGAGCTACGAGCAGTACTTC TRBJ2-7 few TRBV28 TRBD2
CASSEEGSGQKYF TGTGCCAGCAGTGAAGAGGGTAGCGGACAGAAGTACTTC TRBJ2-5 NA TRBV2 NA
CASSQEDTAGVYGYTF TGTGCCAGCAGCCAGGAAGACACGGCAGGGGTCTATGGCTACACCTTC TRBJ1-2 many TRBV4-2 NA
CASSYRGLQPQHF TGTGCCAGCAGTTACAGGGGGCTTCAGCCCCAGCATTTT TRBJ1-5 many TRBV6-5 TRBD1
CASSSGEGYGYTF TGTGCCAGCAGCTCAGGGGAGGGATATGGCTACACCTTC TRBJ1-2 few TRBV6-1 NA
CSVDATWKGLTDTQYF TGCAGCGTTGACGCCACTTGGAAGGGACTCACAGATACGCAGTATTTT TRBJ2-3 NA TRBV29-1 NA
CASSIGQFIPSPQHF TGTGCCAGTAGTATAGGACAGTTTATCCCATCGCCCCAGCATTTT TRBJ1-5 few TRBV19 NA
CASSAASTNEKLFF TGTGCCAGCAGTGCCGCCTCAACTAATGAAAAACTGTTTTTT TRBJ1-4 many TRBV7-9 NA
CASSFGTGGMSEKLFF TGTGCCAGCAGCTTTGGGACAGGAGGGATGAGTGAAAAACTGTTTTTT TRBJ1-4 NA TRBV11-2 TRBD1
CASSLLRGVGSDTQYF TGTGCCAGCAGCTTGCTGCGGGGCGTGGGGTCAGATACGCAGTATTTT TRBJ2-3 NA TRBV7-2 NA
CASSGRTASNEKLFF TGTGCCAGCAGCGGACGGACAGCTTCGAATGAAAAACTGTTTTTT TRBJ1-4 few TRBV5-5 NA
CSVEELGLLFF TGCAGCGTTGAAGAGTTGGGTTTACTGTTTTTT TRBJ1-4 many TRBV29-1 NA
CATSTTDTQYF TGTGCCACCAGCACCACAGATACGCAGTATTTT TRBJ2-3 many TRBV24-1 NA
CASSQPGQGLNYGYTF TGTGCCAGCAGTCAGCCCGGACAGGGACTAAACTATGGCTACACCTTC TRBJ1-2 many TRBV6-1 TRBD1
CASSQMASGGSDTQYF TGTGCCAGCAGTCAAATGGCTAGCGGGGGATCAGATACGCAGTATTTT TRBJ2-3 NA TRBV7-2 TRBD2
CSVRTSGIGEQFF TGCAGCGTTCGGACTAGCGGGATTGGTGAGCAGTTCTTC TRBJ2-1 many TRBV29-1 TRBD2
CSARRLAGGSYNEQFF TGCAGTGCTAGACGCCTAGCGGGGGGTTCCTACAATGAGCAGTTCTTC TRBJ2-1 NA TRBV20-1 TRBD2
CASSLEGQVFNTEAFF TGCGCCAGCAGCTTGGAGGGCCAGGTCTTCAACACTGAAGCTTTCTTT TRBJ1-1 few TRBV5-1 NA
CASSLARAGTGELFF TGTGCCAGCAGCTTAGCCAGGGCGGGCACCGGGGAGCTGTTTTTT TRBJ2-2 few TRBV7-6 NA
CASSYSIAASYEQYF TGTGCCAGCAGTTACTCGATTGCGGCCTCCTACGAGCAGTACTTC TRBJ2-7 NA TRBV6-5 NA
CATQGSGRKYNEQFF TGTGCCACCCAAGGTTCAGGACGGAAATACAATGAGCAGTTCTTC TRBJ2-1 NA TRBV25-1 NA
CASSQGGTLLNEQFF TGTGCCAGCAGCCAAGGGGGGACACTATTAAATGAGCAGTTCTTC TRBJ2-1 few TRBV16 NA
CASSVQQGYEQYF TGTGCCAGCAGCGTACAGCAGGGCTACGAGCAGTACTTC TRBJ2-7 many TRBV7-8 NA
CASSLALNTEAFF TGCGCCAGCAGCTTGGCTCTGAACACTGAAGCTTTCTTT TRBJ1-1 many TRBV5-1 NA
CASSLDLANNEQFF TGTGCCAGCAGCTTAGATTTGGCCAACAATGAGCAGTTCTTC TRBJ2-1 NA TRBV11-2 NA
CASSIGEVYEQYF TGCGCCAGCAGCATCGGGGAAGTCTACGAGCAGTACTTC TRBJ2-7 many TRBV5-1 NA
CSSADFQETQYF TGCAGCTCGGCGGACTTCCAAGAGACCCAGTACTTC TRBJ2-5 NA TRBV29-1 NA
CASSQELTSGGETQYF TGTGCCAGCAGCCAAGAACTGACTAGCGGGGGGGAGACCCAGTACTTC TRBJ2-5 many TRBV3-1 TRBD2
CASSYAPGTGNTIYF TGTGCCAGCAGTTACGCTCCAGGCACTGGAAACACCATATATTTT TRBJ1-3 many TRBV6-5 NA
CSARVGAGGGRAYNEQFF TGCAGTGCTAGAGTGGGAGCCGGGGGCGGGAGAGCCTACAATGAGCAGTTCTTC TRBJ2-1 many TRBV20-1 NA
CSVEVRSAGNTGELFF TGCAGCGTTGAGGTGCGCTCAGCGGGGAACACCGGGGAGCTGTTTTTT TRBJ2-2 many TRBV29-1 NA
CASSPGFAVTVNTGELFF TGTGCCAGCAGTCCAGGGTTCGCCGTGACGGTGAACACCGGGGAGCTGTTTTTT TRBJ2-2 NA TRBV2 NA
CASSQGKGVGDETQYF TGTGCCAGCAGCCAGGGGAAGGGAGTAGGGGACGAGACCCAGTACTTC TRBJ2-5 few TRBV4-2 NA
CASSSGGRGYEQYF TGTGCCAGCAGCTCCGGGGGCAGGGGCTACGAGCAGTACTTC TRBJ2-7 few TRBV28 NA